The clone carrying this T cell receptor (beta chain) was observed a few times. Its target is not known. This sample is part of a study of blood T cells in healthy people across ages. A sample-barcoded 5' primer and a J-beta primer mix were used in a second PCR of about 7 to 12 cycles. Every single cDNA molecule received a tag from a template-switch adaptor with 12 random nucleotides. MiXCR, applied by TCRdb to the 5' RACE reads, yields one record per CDR3 protein. The sample lists some 1.6 million distinct CDR3 sequences, about 35% seen once, with about 11% in the top ten. Findings and limits, study-wide: Across samples, TCR beta diversity tracked strongly with naive T cell percentage. Roughly linear age-related decline in beta diversity appeared, significant by age roughly 40.

CDR3 length equals 13 residues. Germline CDR1 and CDR2: SQVTM and ANQGSEA. The chain is built from TRBV29-1 and TRBJ2-7; D is undetermined. The better agreement between TRBJ2-5 and the DNA end casts doubt on the J call. This sequence was found in a woman aged 30 to 39 in good health. Sequenced material: blood. The CDR3 nucleotides read TGCAGCGTTGAAGGTAGTTTGGGGGAGACCCAGTACTTC. It translates to CSVEGSLGETQYF.